This is a list of T cell receptor beta chains from one sample in a study of T cell repertoires in cytomegalovirus infection. TCRdb called the reads again in MiXCR, with one record for every CDR3 protein. The sample includes hundreds of thousands of distinct CDR3 sequences, 24% of them seen just once. The sample comprised CD8+ T cells from PBMCs. Receptors were obtained from a human donor in good health (CMV status not recorded). Some clones in this sample may be carry-over from other donors' samples. The CDR3 runs from the conserved cysteine through the conserved F or W. D genes are given only for firm matches. Size tells how often a clone was seen (once, few, many) or the class of an expanded clone, and some rows leave it out.

>TRBD1|TRBJ2-7|few|TRBV2
TGTGCCAGCAGTTCCGGGGCCCGACAGGGCCCAAGCGACGAGCAGTACTTC
CASSSGARQGPSDEQYF
>-|TRBJ1-1|-|TRBV5-1
TGCGCCAGCAGCCTGAGACAGGCAGTCTCTAGAGCCGCTGAAGCTTTCTTT
CASSLRQAVSRAAEAFF
>-|TRBJ1-1|many|TRBV5-5
TGTGCCAGCAGCCCTCGAGGGAGTGAAGCTTTCTTT
CASSPRGSEAFF
>-|TRBJ2-1|many|TRBV5-4
TGTGCCAGCAGCTTGGTGCCCCGGAGCTCCTACAATGAGCAGTTCTTC
CASSLVPRSSYNEQFF
>-|TRBJ1-5|many|TRBV12-3/TRBV12-4
TGTGCCAGCAGTATTGGACGGATCCCAGAGCCCCAGCATTTT
CASSIGRIPEPQHF
>-|TRBJ1-6|-|TRBV6-4
TGTGCCCCAAGTCCCGTGAAAGACTCCTATAATTCACCCCTCCACTTT
CAPSPVKDSYNSPLHF
>-|TRBJ2-5|few|TRBV12-3/TRBV12-4
TGTGCCAGCAGCCTAAACCCCCTTAGAGAGACCCAGTACTTC
CASSLNPLRETQYF
>TRBD1|TRBJ1-2|many|TRBV28
TGTGCCAGCAGTTTTGCGACAGGGAGTAACTATGGCTACACCTTC
CASSFATGSNYGYTF
>-|TRBJ2-7|-|TRBV14
TGTGCCAGCAGCCAAGATTCCGGGGGAACCTCCTACGAGCAGTACTTC
CASSQDSGGTSYEQYF
>-|TRBJ2-7|many|TRBV7-6
TGTGCCAGCAGCTCCGGGTATAGTTCGGGCTCCTACGAGCAGTACTTC
CASSSGYSSGSYEQYF
>-|TRBJ2-5|many|TRBV7-2
TGTGCCAGCAGCTTAGTCGCGGGGAGAGAGGAGGAGACCCAGTACTTC
CASSLVAGREEETQYF
>-|TRBJ1-4|-|TRBV20-1
TGCAGTGCTAGTTTAGCAACTAATGAAAAACTGTTTTTT
CSASLATNEKLFF
>-|TRBJ2-1|many|TRBV5-1
TGCGCCAGCAGCTTAAGGCTAGGAGATGAGCAGTTCTTC
CASSLRLGDEQFF
>-|TRBJ2-3|-|TRBV6-5
TGTGCCAGCAGTTACTCGTCGCCAGAACCTTCCACAGATACGCAGTATTTT
CASSYSSPEPSTDTQYF
>-|TRBJ2-1|few|TRBV6-2/TRBV6-3
TGTGCCAGCAGTTACTCGAGCCAGGACCCCTACAATGAGCAGTTCTTC
CASSYSSQDPYNEQFF
>TRBD1|TRBJ1-2|many|TRBV6-5
TGTGCCAGCAGTTCTCCGGGACAGAACTATGGCTACACCTTC
CASSSPGQNYGYTF
>TRBD2|TRBJ2-5|few|TRBV4-3
TGCGCCAGCAGCCAAGATCGGGTAACCGGGGGACTAGCCCAAGAGACCCAGTACTTC
CASSQDRVTGGLAQETQYF
>-|TRBJ2-7|-|TRBV7-9
TGTGCCAGCAGCCCCAGTCGCCCCGGCAGTTCCTACGAGCAGTACTTC
CASSPSRPGSSYEQYF
>TRBD1|TRBJ1-1|-|TRBV20-1
TGCAGTGCTAGACCCGGGACAGGGGCCACTGAAGCTTTCTTT
CSARPGTGATEAFF
>-|TRBJ1-6|many|TRBV25-1
TGTGCCAGCAGTGACGCCCAAGGCTCCTCACCCCTCCACTTT
CASSDAQGSSPLHF
>TRBD2|TRBJ2-1|many|TRBV7-6
TGTGCCAGCAGCCCCGGACTAGCGGGGGAGTACAATGAGCAGTTCTTC
CASSPGLAGEYNEQFF
>-|TRBJ2-2|many|TRBV5-5
TGTGCCAGCAGCTTTGCAAACACCGGGGAGCTGTTTTTT
CASSFANTGELFF
>-|TRBJ1-1|few|TRBV19
TGTGCCAGTACTGGGGGTCCCATGAACACTGAAGCTTTCTTT
CASTGGPMNTEAFF
>-|TRBJ2-1|many|TRBV4-3
TGCGCCAGCAGCCCGTCCCCCTACAATGAGCAGTTCTTC
CASSPSPYNEQFF
>-|TRBJ2-3|-|TRBV7-6
TGTGCCAGCAGCTTGGGCACAGTAAACCCATCCACAGATACGCAGTATTTT
CASSLGTVNPSTDTQYF
>-|TRBJ1-2|-|TRBV4-1
TGCGCCAGCAGCCAAGAAGGGGGTTTGGGCTATGGCTACACCTTC
CASSQEGGLGYGYTF
>-|TRBJ1-2|-|TRBV6-8
TGTGCCAGCAGTTACGTGGCAGCCACTAACTATGGCTACACCTTC
CASSYVAATNYGYTF
>-|TRBJ2-1|-|TRBV20-1
TGCAGTGCTAGAGTAAGCGGTCTGGGCAATGAGCAGTTCTTC
CSARVSGLGNEQFF
>TRBD1|TRBJ1-6|many|TRBV7-2
TGTGCCAGCAGCGCGACAGGGGTGACCTATAATTCACCCCTCCACTTT
CASSATGVTYNSPLHF
>-|TRBJ2-1|many|TRBV7-2
TGTGCCAGCAGCCCTTTACTCGGGAATGAGCAGTTCTTC
CASSPLLGNEQFF
>-|TRBJ2-1|-|TRBV15
TGTGCCACCAGCAGAGACCGGGACTTCTCCTACAATGAGCAGTTCTTC
CATSRDRDFSYNEQFF
>-|TRBJ2-7|many|TRBV12-3/TRBV12-4
TGTGCCAGCGGCGGAGTCTCCTACGAGCAGTACTTC
CASGGVSYEQYF
>-|TRBJ2-1|many|TRBV7-9
TGTGCCAGCAGCTTCAGGGTCGTATCCTACAATGAGCAGTTCTTC
CASSFRVVSYNEQFF
>-|TRBJ2-4|few|TRBV24-1
TGTGCCACCAGTGACCCCCGGGACTTAATTCAGTACTTC
CATSDPRDLIQYF
>TRBD1|TRBJ1-1|many|TRBV7-9
TGTGCCAGCAGGCGGGACAGGAGGGGAGCTTTCTTT
CASRRDRRGAFF
>-|TRBJ1-2|-|TRBV20-1
TGCAGTGCTAGGGAGACCGGGATTTATGGCTACACCTTC
CSARETGIYGYTF
>-|TRBJ2-1|few|TRBV7-9
TGTGCCAGCAGCTTAAGAGGGACACCCAAAGGGGGACCCTACAATGAGCAGTTCTTC
CASSLRGTPKGGPYNEQFF
>-|TRBJ2-3|-|TRBV2
TGTGCCAGCAGTAACCCGCCGACCTACTTGGGTCCAGATACGCAGTATTTT
CASSNPPTYLGPDTQYF
>TRBD2|TRBJ2-1|many|TRBV7-6
TGTGCCAGCAGCTTAGATGCCTCCAGCGGGGGGGCGGGCAATGAGCAGTTCTTC
CASSLDASSGGAGNEQFF
>TRBD2|TRBJ2-1|few|TRBV24-1
TGTGCCACCAGTGGTCCTCGACTAGCGGGGGTATCCAATGAGCAGTTCTTC
CATSGPRLAGVSNEQFF
>TRBD1|TRBJ2-3|-|TRBV12-3/TRBV12-4
TGTGCCAGCAGTTACCGACAGGGGCCGCGAACAGATACGCAGTATTTT
CASSYRQGPRTDTQYF
>-|TRBJ1-5|-|TRBV3-1
TGTGCCAGCAGCCAAGATGGAGGGAGCCTTAATCAGCCCCAGCATTTT
CASSQDGGSLNQPQHF
>-|TRBJ2-2|few|TRBV19
TGTGCCAGTAGTATAGACGAGGAGACGAACACCGGGGAGCTGTTTTTT
CASSIDEETNTGELFF
>-|TRBJ2-7|few|TRBV20-1
TGCAGTGCTAGAGATCGACAGGTCAGCTCCTACGAGCAGTACTTC
CSARDRQVSSYEQYF
>TRBD1|TRBJ1-2|-|TRBV7-9
TGTGCCAGCAGCTCTGGGACAGGGGGCAAGGGCCATGGCTACACCTTC
CASSSGTGGKGHGYTF
>-|TRBJ1-6|-|TRBV7-8
TGTGCCAGCAGCCCCGTTCGCAGCTCCTATAATTCACCCCTCCACTTT
CASSPVRSSYNSPLHF
>TRBD2|TRBJ2-5|few|TRBV27
TGTGCCAGCAGCCTTAGCGGGGTCAGGACCCAGTACTTC
CASSLSGVRTQYF
>TRBD1|TRBJ2-5|many|TRBV12-3/TRBV12-4
TGTGCCAGCAGGCCCAGCGACAGGGAAGAGACCCAGTACTTC
CASRPSDREETQYF
>-|TRBJ2-3|few|TRBV12-3/TRBV12-4
TGTGCCAGCAGCATTTGGAATAGCACAGATACGCAGTATTTT
CASSIWNSTDTQYF
>TRBD2|TRBJ2-7|few|TRBV2
TGTGCCAGCAGTGACATGGCGGGGGGCTACGAGCAGTACTTC
CASSDMAGGYEQYF
>-|TRBJ2-5|few|TRBV4-1
TGCGCCAGCAGCCAAGATCAGTTACAAGAGACCCAGTACTTC
CASSQDQLQETQYF
>-|TRBJ2-5|-|TRBV7-9
TGTGCCAGCAGCCCCCCAGCACTAACGGAAGAGACCCAGTACTTC
CASSPPALTEETQYF
>-|TRBJ1-6|-|TRBV27
TGTGCCAGCAGTTTATTTTTTGGACAGTATAATTCACCCCTCCACTTT
CASSLFFGQYNSPLHF
>-|TRBJ1-4|many|TRBV7-8
TGTGCCAGCACTCAAGCCGATAGACTGTTTTTT
CASTQADRLFF
>-|TRBJ1-4|-|TRBV7-6
TGTGCCAACAGCTTAACAGGCCTAAATGAAAAACTGTTTTTT
CANSLTGLNEKLFF
>-|TRBJ2-7|few|TRBV29-1
TGCAGCGTTGAGGTTTTTGATGGCGGACAGAGCTACGAGCAGTACTTC
CSVEVFDGGQSYEQYF
>-|TRBJ2-1|few|TRBV28
TGTGCCAGCAGTACTCGGACAGAACCAACCTCCTACAATGAGCAGTTCTTC
CASSTRTEPTSYNEQFF
>-|TRBJ1-5|-|TRBV27
TGTGCCAGCAGTTTAGTAGGGGCTAGCAATCAGCCCCAGCATTTT
CASSLVGASNQPQHF
>-|TRBJ1-5|-|TRBV12-3/TRBV12-4
TGTGCCAGCAGTTTTTTGCGTGACCTAAATAGCAATCAGCCCCAGCATTTT
CASSFLRDLNSNQPQHF
>-|TRBJ2-1|few|TRBV6-1
TGTGCCACCACGAAGGGGCGGGGACCCTCCTACAATGAGCAGTTCTTC
CATTKGRGPSYNEQFF